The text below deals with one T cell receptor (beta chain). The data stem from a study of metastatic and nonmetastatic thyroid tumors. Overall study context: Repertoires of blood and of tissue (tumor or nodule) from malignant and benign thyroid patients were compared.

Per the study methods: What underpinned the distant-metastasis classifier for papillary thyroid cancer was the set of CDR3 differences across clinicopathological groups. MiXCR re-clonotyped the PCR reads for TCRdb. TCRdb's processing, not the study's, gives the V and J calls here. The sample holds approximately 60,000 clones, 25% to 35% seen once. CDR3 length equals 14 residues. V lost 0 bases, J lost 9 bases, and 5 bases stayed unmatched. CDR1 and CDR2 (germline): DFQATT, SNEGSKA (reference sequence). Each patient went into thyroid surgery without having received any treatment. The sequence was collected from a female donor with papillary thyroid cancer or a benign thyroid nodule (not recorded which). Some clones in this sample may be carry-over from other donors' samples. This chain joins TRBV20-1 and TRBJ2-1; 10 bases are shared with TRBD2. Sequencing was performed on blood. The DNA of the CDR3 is TGCAGTGCTAGAGAGGGGACTAGCGACCTTGAGCAGTTCTTC. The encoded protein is CSAREGTSDLEQFF.